This T cell receptor (beta chain) was found in a study of siplizumab effects on memory and regulatory T cells. J lost 2 bases, V lost 4 bases, and 11 bases had no gene match. CDR1 is SGHDT, CDR2 YYEEEE, per germline. The CDR3 has 17 residues. The data were produced by immunoSEQ multiplex PCR, yet TCRdb's version contains in-frame clones alone and is incomplete. This sample has some 65,000 clones, with over 80% found just once. The sample holds one count of this clone. This receptor was identified in a human donor in good health. Sequencing used Tregs sorted from blood. V is TRBV5-6 and J is TRBJ2-3; TRBD2 agrees at 9 bases. CDR3 in amino acids: CASSPQTSGFITDTQYF. The DNA for the CDR3 is TGTGCCAGCAGCCCACAAACTAGCGGGTTTATCACAGATACGCAGTATTTT.